Each of the 20 T cell receptor beta chains below was sequenced from the same sample in a study of T cell responses to AZD1222 COVID-19 vaccine. Generated by immunoSEQ multiplex PCR, the TCRdb table keeps only in-frame clones and is missing some. Of tens of thousands of clones in the sample, more than 70% are singletons; the top ten hold 2% to 2.5%. Source: peripheral blood, taken on day 0 of AZD1222 vaccination. Receptors originate from an adult in good health.

This clone was detected a few times. The V gene is TRBV7-8, the J gene TRBJ1-1; 9 nucleotides agree with TRBD1. Trimming removed 5 bases from V and 7 bases from J; junction bases left unmatched: 14. Looked up from germline, CDR1 is SGHVS and CDR2 is FQNEAQ. The CDR3 has 16 residues. The CDR3 region has the DNA TGTGCCAGCAGCCCAATACCGGGACAGGGAATCGGTGAAGCTTTCTTT. Protein: CASSPIPGQGIGEAFF.

The chain employs TRBV14 and TRBJ2-5; D unresolved. The V gene lost 4 bases and the J gene lost 5 bases, with 11 bases spanning the gap. Germline CDR1 and CDR2: SGHDN and FVKESK. CDR3 length equals 13 residues. CDR3 sequence: CASSPPLGETQYF. CDR3 bases: TGTGCCAGCAGCCCACCCCTGGGGGAGACCCAGTACTTC.

This rearrangement joins TRBV5-1 to TRBJ2-7; D is possibly TRBD1 (6 bases). CDR3 size: 14 residues. Germline CDR1 reads SGHRS; CDR2 reads YFSETQ. V lost 4 bases to trimming and J lost 2 bases, with 13 bases between them. The CDR3 reads CASSRNREAYEQYF. DNA of the CDR3: TGCGCCAGCAGCAGGAACAGGGAAGCCTACGAGCAGTACTTC. Full variable domain (remainder filled in from reference TRBV5-1 and TRBJ2-7): KAGVTQTPRYLIKTRGQQVTLSCSPISGHRSVSWYQQTPGQGLQFLFEYFSETQRNKGNFPGRFSGRQFSNSRSEMNVSTLELGDSALYLCASSRNREAYEQYFGPGTRLTVT.

This clone was observed a few times. The V gene is TRBV10-2, the J gene TRBJ2-2, with 14 bases that match TRBD2. CDR1 WSHSY and CDR2 SAAADI come from the germline V gene. The junction had 1 base not matched to a gene; V was cut back by 5 bases and J by 5 bases. This CDR3 is 15 amino acids long. CDR3 region: CASSWTSGGTGELFF. CDR3 coding DNA: TGCGCCAGCAGTTGGACTAGCGGGGGGACCGGGGAGCTGTTTTTT.

This clone was detected once. This chain uses TRBV3-1 (or the pseudogene TRBV3-2) with TRBJ2-7; D unresolved. The CDR3 contains 12 residues. Germline V gene data show CDR1 as LGHDT and CDR2 as YNNKEL (reference sequence). Trimming shortened V by 4 bases and J by 4 bases, and 8 bases separated the two germline ends. CDR3 bases: TGTGCCAGCAGCCCTCTTGGTTACGAGCAGTACTTC. It specifies CASSPLGYEQYF.

The rearrangement links TRBV6-4 to TRBJ2-3; no clear D. The length of the CDR3 is 13 residues. V shed 2 bases and J shed 4 bases, with 7 bases lying between them. Looked up from germline, CDR1 is MRHNA and CDR2 is SNTAGT. The DNA for the CDR3 is TGTGCCAGCAGTGACAGGTTAGCAGATACGCAGTATTTT. Amino acid sequence: CASSDRLADTQYF.

This CDR3 is CASSLRATGGNQPQHF. Here the CDR3 DNA reads TGTGCCAGCAGCTTGAGAGCGACTGGGGGGAATCAGCCCCAGCATTTT. The chain employs TRBV5-8 and TRBJ1-5; possible D gene TRBD1, 5 bases. This CDR3 comprises 16 residues. Trimming stripped 1 base from V and 4 bases from J, with 15 bases between. Germline V gene sequence: CDR1 SGHTS, CDR2 YDEGEE.

This chain joins TRBV6-5 and TRBJ1-4; possible D gene TRBD1, 5 bases. The germline gives CDR1 MNHEY, CDR2 SVGAGI. This CDR3 is 11 amino acids long. V was shortened by 8 bases and J by 11 bases, with 12 bases between the two germline ends. The CDR3 reads CASWGGEKLFF. The CDR3 region has the DNA TGTGCCAGCTGGGGGGGAGAGAAACTGTTTTTT.

The chain couples TRBV14 to TRBJ2-1; possibly TRBD1 for D (7 bases). The CDR3 consists of 16 residues. Germline V lookup: CDR1 SGHDN, CDR2 FVKESK. With 1 base removed from V and 7 bases from J, the gap between germline ends came to 17 bases. The CDR3 spells CASSQGEQTGRNEQFF. The CDR3 DNA is TGTGCCAGCAGCCAAGGAGAACAGACAGGGAGGAATGAGCAGTTCTTC. Combining the CDR3 with reference TRBV14 and TRBJ2-1 gives the whole variable domain EAGVTQFPSHSVIEKGQTVTLRCDPISGHDNLYWYRRVMGKEIKFLLHFVKESKQDESGMPNNRFLAERTGGTYSTLKVQPAELEDSGVYFCASSQGEQTGRNEQFFGPGTRLTVL.

On this clone: The same CDR3 also results from other DNA sequences found in this sample. The rearrangement links TRBV3-1 (or the pseudogene TRBV3-2) to TRBJ1-5; unclear D gene. This CDR3 is built from 13 residues. Germline CDR1 is LGHDT and CDR2 is YNNKEL (reference sequence). V lost 0 bases, J lost 4 bases, and 4 bases lay in between. This CDR3 is CASSQDLNQPQHF. The CDR3 nucleotides read TGTGCCAGCAGCCAAGATTTAAATCAGCCCCAGCATTTT.

V gene TRBV5-6 combines with J gene TRBJ2-2, with 7 bases that match TRBD1. The trim removed 6 bases at V and 4 bases at J, leaving 9 bases unmatched. In germline, CDR1 is SGHDT, CDR2 YYEEEE. The CDR3 spans 15 residues. The CDR3 is CASTRQGEATGELFF. The CDR3 nucleotides are TGTGCCAGCACTCGACAGGGCGAAGCCACCGGGGAGCTGTTTTTT.

The chain couples TRBV28 to TRBJ1-3, with no clear D. The length of the CDR3 is 16 residues. CDR1 MDHEN and CDR2 SYDVKM come from the germline V gene. Trimming took off 4 bases at V and 0 bases at J, with 13 bases between the two ends. CDR3 amino acids: CASSSSTVPSGNTIYF. The CDR3 DNA reads TGTGCCAGCAGTTCATCCACCGTCCCCTCTGGAAACACCATATATTTT.

V gene TRBV11-3 combines with J gene TRBJ2-2; 9 nucleotides line up with TRBD1. Per the germline V gene, CDR1 is SGHNT and CDR2 is YENEEA. The junction had 3 bases not matched to a gene; V was cut back by 2 bases and J by 5 bases. This CDR3 region has 15 residues. CDR3: CASSLTGGSTGELFF. The CDR3 DNA reads as TGTGCCAGCAGCTTAACAGGGGGCTCAACCGGGGAGCTGTTTTTT.

The gene calls are TRBV5-8 and TRBJ2-5; D not certain. The CDR3 runs to 13 residues. Between the trimmed V and J ends, which lost 1 base and 9 bases, there was a span of 13 bases. The germline V gene encodes CDR1 SGHTS and CDR2 YDEGEE. CDR3 protein: CASSLMGSPAQYF. In DNA form, the CDR3 reads TGTGCCAGCAGCTTGATGGGCTCGCCGGCCCAGTACTTC. The full variable domain, in which reference TRBV5-8 and TRBJ2-5 provide the parts outside the CDR3, is EAGVTQSPTHLIKTRGQQATLRCSPISGHTSVYWYQQALGLGLQFLLWYDEGEERNRGNFPPRFSGRQFPNYSSELNVNALELEDSALYLCASSLMGSPAQYFGPGTRLLVL.

The V call is TRBV23-1, the J call TRBJ1-5, with D tentatively TRBD1 (6 bases). TRBV23-1 is sorted into the ORF group, with uncertain function. There are 15 residues in the CDR3. V lost 4 bases to trimming and J lost 2 bases, with 12 bases between them. CDR3 DNA sequence: TGCGCCAGCAGTCCAGGCAGGGGTCGCAATCAGCCCCAGCATTTT. Translating gives CASSPGRGRNQPQHF.

The chain links TRBV11-2 to TRBJ2-1; 12 bases map to TRBD2. Germline assignment: CDR1 SGHAT and CDR2 FQNNGV. The length of the CDR3 is 15 residues. The V gene end was trimmed by 3 bases and the J gene end by 5 bases; junction bases not matched to a gene: 2. The CDR3 DNA follows: TGTGCCAGCAGCTTTGGACTAGCGGGGAACAATGAGCAGTTCTTC. It specifies CASSFGLAGNNEQFF.

The rearrangement joins TRBV9 to TRBJ1-3; the D gene is possibly TRBD1 (5 bases). The V end lost 6 bases, the J end lost 3 bases, and 13 bases lay between the germline ends. Germline CDR1 SGDLS, CDR2 YYNGEE. The CDR3 spans 14 residues. As DNA, the CDR3 is TGTGCCAGCACTCGGCCGGGGCTTGGAAACACCATATATTTT. It encodes CASTRPGLGNTIYF.

The chain is built from TRBV29-1 and TRBJ1-1; 7 nucleotides align to TRBD1. This CDR3 contains 12 residues. Germline V CDR1 and CDR2: SQVTM, ANQGSEA. J was trimmed by 5 bases and V by 6 bases; bases with no gene match: 6. This CDR3 reads CSVVTGRTEAFF. For the CDR3, the DNA is TGCAGCGTAGTGACAGGGCGGACTGAAGCTTTCTTT.

The CDR3 loop is CATSEPTVYTF. The CDR3 DNA is TGTGCCACCAGTGAACCGACTGTCTACACCTTC. The rearrangement links TRBV24-1 to TRBJ1-2; no clear D. The CDR3 has 11 residues. V dropped 4 bases and J dropped 10 bases, with 9 bases sitting between them. Germline-derived CDR1 and CDR2 are KGHDR and SFDVKD.

This chain connects TRBV27 to TRBJ2-1, with TRBD2 matching over 8 bases. Germline V gene data show CDR1 as MNHEY and CDR2 as SMNVEV (reference sequence). CDR3 length: 17 amino acids. V gave up 5 bases and J gave up 6 bases; unmatched junction bases: 15. CDR3 bases: TGTGCCAGCAGTCAGTCTTTGGGACTAGTTTTGGTCAATGAGCAGTTCTTC. Encoded protein: CASSQSLGLVLVNEQFF.